This T cell receptor beta chain was found in a study of blood T cell repertoires in COVID-19. Study-wide context: The origin of the acute and convalescent COVID-19 samples was the United States, Italy and Spain. PBMCs, B-cell-depleted T cells, or T cells provided the cDNA or gDNA that made up the material.

The CDR3 is 14 amino acids. J gave up 8 bases and V 2 bases, and 4 bases lay outside the gene matches. The germline V gene has CDR1 SGDLS and CDR2 YYNGEE. As originally analysed: Amplification from reference gene primers served as the basis for estimated nucleated cell counts. The table came from immunoSEQ multiplex PCR; TCRdb's copy has only in-frame clones and leaves some out. V and J calls and clone size are given by that table; D and trimming were obtained from the DNA. The sample lists about 97,000 clones; approximately 84% were seen once. The receptor comes from a man in his forties or fifties with active or convalescent COVID-19. The J gene is TRBJ1-3, the V gene TRBV9, with 10 nucleotides matching TRBD1. The specimen was peripheral blood. The CDR3 region is CASSVTGGLDTIYF. DNA for the CDR3: TGTGCCAGCAGCGTGACAGGGGGCTTAGACACCATATATTTT.